Listed below are T cell receptor beta chains from one sample, sequenced in a study of blood T cell repertoires in COVID-19. Assay: immunoSEQ multiplex PCR; the TCRdb copy retains only in-frame clones and omits some. Of about 220,000 clones listed, 70% to 85% are singletons. Sequencing was performed on PBMCs or T cells enriched from blood (not recorded which). These receptors were taken from an older woman who had recovered from COVID-19. Both conserved end residues are part of each CDR3. The D gene is left open where the match is weak. Not every row has a clone size; where given, it reads once, few, many or a size class.

TRBV7-2	.	TRBJ1-2	TRBD1	CASSPAPRGARPSGYTF	TGTGCCAGCAGCCCCGCCCCCAGGGGGGCCCGTCCATCTGGCTACACCTTC
TRBV5-1	.	TRBJ2-5	.	CASSLGGVRGETQYF	TGCGCCAGCAGCTTGGGGGGCGTAAGAGGAGAGACCCAGTACTTC
TRBV3-1/TRBV3-2	.	TRBJ2-2	.	CASSQDQNTGVGTGELFF	TGTGCCAGCAGCCAAGATCAGAATACGGGGGTGGGCACCGGGGAGCTGTTTTTT
TRBV7-2	once	TRBJ2-2	.	CASSLKSGARITGELFF	TGTGCCAGCAGCTTGAAATCAGGGGCGCGAATCACCGGGGAGCTGTTTTTT
TRBV5-4	.	TRBJ1-1	.	CASSSGAGDGLNTEAFF	TGTGCCAGCAGCTCGGGCGCAGGGGACGGGTTGAACACTGAAGCTTTCTTT
TRBV29-1	.	TRBJ1-1	TRBD1	CSARQGTMNTEAFF	TGCAGCGCTCGACAGGGAACCATGAACACTGAAGCTTTCTTT
TRBV6-5	.	TRBJ1-3	.	CASRQVYSGNTIYF	TGTGCCAGCAGACAGGTTTACTCTGGAAACACCATATATTTT
TRBV19	.	TRBJ1-4	.	CASSWQQRDIYEKLFF	TGTGCCAGTAGTTGGCAACAACGGGACATATATGAAAAACTGTTTTTT
TRBV11-3	.	TRBJ2-1	TRBD2	CASSHRGRADEQFF	TGTGCCAGCAGCCATCGCGGGAGGGCCGATGAGCAGTTCTTC
TRBV11-3	.	TRBJ1-4	.	CASSLRGNEKLFF	TGTGCCAGCAGCCTACGGGGTAATGAAAAACTGTTTTTT
TRBV2	few	TRBJ2-7	TRBD1	CASSDPDRGNYEQYF	TGTGCCAGCAGTGATCCGGACAGGGGAAACTACGAGCAGTACTTC
TRBV13	.	TRBJ1-4	.	CASSLWVEGSEKLFF	TGTGCCAGCAGCTTATGGGTCGAGGGATCTGAAAAACTGTTTTTT
TRBV14	.	TRBJ1-2	.	CASSSLANYGYTF	TGTGCCAGCAGTTCGCTAGCTAACTATGGCTACACCTTC
TRBV6-5	few	TRBJ1-2	.	CASSFAAGYGYTF	TGTGCCAGCAGTTTCGCGGCGGGCTATGGCTACACCTTC
TRBV11-2	.	TRBJ1-1	.	CASSLDSGGPTEAFF	TGTGCCAGCAGCTTAGACAGTGGAGGCCCCACTGAAGCTTTCTTT
TRBV5-1	.	TRBJ2-5	TRBD1	CASSLPQGEETQYF	TGCGCCAGCAGCTTGCCCCAGGGGGAAGAGACCCAGTACTTC
TRBV25-1	.	TRBJ2-1	TRBD2	CASGRGGLYNEQFF	TGTGCCAGCGGACGGGGGGGCCTTTACAATGAGCAGTTCTTC
TRBV7-2	.	TRBJ2-3	TRBD2	CASSPTWTSGTTDTQYF	TGTGCCAGCAGCCCAACCTGGACTAGCGGAACCACAGATACGCAGTATTTT
TRBV5-1	few	TRBJ2-1	TRBD1	CASSRDRGYTDEQFF	TGCGCCAGCAGCCGAGACAGGGGCTACACTGATGAGCAGTTCTTC
TRBV19	once	TRBJ2-5	.	CASSSIPGETQYF	TGTGCCAGTAGTAGTATTCCGGGGGAGACCCAGTACTTC
TRBV7-6	.	TRBJ2-5	TRBD1	CASSFEGAETQYF	TGTGCCAGCAGCTTCGAGGGGGCGGAGACCCAGTACTTC
TRBV2	.	TRBJ2-5	.	CASSTGTRETQYF	TGTGCCAGCAGTACCGGGACACGAGAGACCCAGTACTTC
TRBV6-1	.	TRBJ1-6	.	CASSDLFGRSSYNSPLHF	TGTGCCAGCAGTGACCTCTTCGGCCGGAGCTCCTATAATTCACCCCTCCACTTT
TRBV6-2/TRBV6-3	once	TRBJ1-1	.	CASSYSAEGGAEAFF	TGTGCCAGCAGTTACTCGGCGGAGGGTGGGGCTGAAGCTTTCTTT
TRBV27	.	TRBJ1-5	TRBD1	CASSTGTGVYSNQPQHF	TGTGCCAGCAGTACCGGGACAGGGGTATATAGCAATCAGCCCCAGCATTTT
TRBV6-2/TRBV6-3	.	TRBJ2-3	TRBD2	CASSYLGLAGHTDTQYF	TGTGCCAGCAGTTACTTGGGACTAGCGGGACACACAGATACGCAGTATTTT
TRBV5-1	.	TRBJ2-3	.	CASSLSGSLPDTQYF	TGCGCCAGCAGCTTGTCGGGATCCCTCCCAGATACGCAGTATTTT
TRBV15	.	TRBJ1-2	.	CATSRETDYGYTF	TGTGCCACCAGCAGAGAAACAGACTATGGCTACACCTTC
TRBV5-6	once	TRBJ2-3	TRBD2	CASSRLAELTDTQYF	TGTGCCAGCAGCCGACTAGCGGAGCTCACAGATACGCAGTATTTT
TRBV27	.	TRBJ2-7	.	CASRGGTIREQYF	TGTGCCAGCAGGGGAGGAACCATACGCGAGCAGTACTTC
TRBV7-8	.	TRBJ2-1	TRBD2	CASSLVGLAGGLNEQFF	TGTGCCAGCAGCTTAGTCGGACTAGCGGGGGGTTTGAATGAGCAGTTCTTC
TRBV27	.	TRBJ1-6	TRBD1	CASSLPGQGGPYNSPLHF	TGTGCCAGCAGCTTGCCGGGACAGGGTGGACCCTATAATTCACCCCTCCACTTT
TRBV15	.	TRBJ1-6	.	CATSTLRSGNNSPLHF	TGTGCCACCAGCACCCTGAGGTCGGGGAATAATTCACCCCTCCACTTT
TRBV10-2	.	TRBJ2-1	.	CASSAVSYNEQFF	TGCGCCAGCAGTGCCGTCTCCTACAATGAGCAGTTCTTC
TRBV24-1	.	TRBJ1-5	.	CATSDDMHF	TGTGCCACCAGTGATGACATGCATTTT
TRBV5-1	.	TRBJ1-6	.	CASSFSSRDSPLHF	TGCGCCAGCAGCTTTTCATCGAGGGATTCACCCCTCCACTTT
TRBV5-1	.	TRBJ1-6	.	CASSLAFAKRDSPLHF	TGCGCCAGCAGCTTGGCCTTCGCGAAACGCGATTCACCCCTCCACTTT